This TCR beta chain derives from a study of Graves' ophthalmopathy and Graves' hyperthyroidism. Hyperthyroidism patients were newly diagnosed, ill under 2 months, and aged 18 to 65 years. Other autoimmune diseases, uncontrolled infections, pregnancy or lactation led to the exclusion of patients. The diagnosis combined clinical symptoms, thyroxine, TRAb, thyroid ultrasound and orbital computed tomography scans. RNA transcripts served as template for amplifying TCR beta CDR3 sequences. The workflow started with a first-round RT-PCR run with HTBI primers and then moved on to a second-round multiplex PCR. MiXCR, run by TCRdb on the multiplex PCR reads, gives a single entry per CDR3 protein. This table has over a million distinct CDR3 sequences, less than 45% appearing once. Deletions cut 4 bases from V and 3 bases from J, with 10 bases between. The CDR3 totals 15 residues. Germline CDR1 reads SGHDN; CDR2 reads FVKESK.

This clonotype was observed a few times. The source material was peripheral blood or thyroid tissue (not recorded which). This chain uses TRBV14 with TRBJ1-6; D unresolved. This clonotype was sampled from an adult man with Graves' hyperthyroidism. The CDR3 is CASSRHTSYNSPLHF. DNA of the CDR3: TGTGCCAGCAGCCGGCATACGAGCTATAATTCACCCCTCCACTTT.